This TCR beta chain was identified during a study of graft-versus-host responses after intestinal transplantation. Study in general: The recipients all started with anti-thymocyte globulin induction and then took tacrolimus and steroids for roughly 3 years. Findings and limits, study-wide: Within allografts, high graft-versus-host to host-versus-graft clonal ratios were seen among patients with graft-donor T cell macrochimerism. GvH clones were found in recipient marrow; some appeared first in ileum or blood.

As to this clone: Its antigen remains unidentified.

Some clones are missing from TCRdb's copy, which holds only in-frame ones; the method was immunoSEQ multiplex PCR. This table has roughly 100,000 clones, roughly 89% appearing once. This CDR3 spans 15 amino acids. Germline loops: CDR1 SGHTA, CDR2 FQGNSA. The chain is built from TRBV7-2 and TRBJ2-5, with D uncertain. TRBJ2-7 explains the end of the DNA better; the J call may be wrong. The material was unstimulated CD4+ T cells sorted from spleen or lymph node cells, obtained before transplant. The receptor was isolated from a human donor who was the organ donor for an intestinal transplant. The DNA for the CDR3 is TGTGCCAGCAGCCGCCAGGTATCAGTGACCTACGAGCAGTACTTC. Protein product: CASSRQVSVTYEQYF.